This T cell receptor (beta chain) was recorded in a study of blood T cell repertoires in COVID-19. TCRdb's copy holds only in-frame clones and misses some; the assay was immunoSEQ multiplex PCR. This sample has approximately 270,000 clones, with over 85% found just once. The CDR3 runs 14 residues. Germline V gene data show CDR1 as SGDLS and CDR2 as YYNGEE. J gave up 1 base and V 4 bases, and 2 bases lay outside the gene matches. The sample was PBMCs or T cells enriched from blood (not recorded which). The chain links TRBV9 to TRBJ1-3, with TRBD1 matching over 7 bases. The receptor was isolated from a woman aged 60-70 years who had recovered from COVID-19. The CDR3 spells CASSSGGSGNTIYF. The CDR3 nucleotides read TGTGCCAGCAGCTCAGGGGGGTCTGGAAACACCATATATTTT.